Listed below are T cell receptor beta chains from one sample, sequenced in a study of cytomegalovirus exposure and HLA in healthy donors. Sequencing was performed with immunoSEQ multiplex PCR; in TCRdb, only in-frame clones are kept and a portion is missing. This table holds about 140,000 clones, less than 85% found once. The sequencing sample was made of PBMCs. These receptor sequences come from a woman aged 50 to 60 in good health and CMV-seropositive. Both conserved end residues are part of each CDR3. D genes are given only for firm matches. Some rows mark clone size as missing; the rest say once, few, many or name a class of expanded clone.

V,size,J,D,DNA,CDR3
TRBV10-3,NA,TRBJ1-2,TRBD1,TGTGCCATCAGTGTACCAAATCCGGGACAGTCCCCTCCAGCCTTC,CAISVPNPGQSPPAF
TRBV30,NA,TRBJ1-5,TRBD1,TGTGCCTGGAGCTCTAGGGGGCTCCCCCAGCATTTT,CAWSSRGLPQHF
TRBV7-2,NA,TRBJ2-1,NA,TGTGCCAGCAGCTTAGTTTCCGTTTCCTACAATGAGCAGTTCTTC,CASSLVSVSYNEQFF
TRBV28,once,TRBJ1-2,TRBD1,TGTGCCAGCAGTTCCTGGACAGGGGAAGGCTACACCTTC,CASSSWTGEGYTF
TRBV21-1,NA,TRBJ1-5,NA,TGTGCCAGCAGCCCATGCAGTGAGGTTCCAGGGGGCAATCAGCCCCAGCATTTT,CASSPCSEVPGGNQPQHF
TRBV5-5,NA,TRBJ1-1,TRBD1,TGTGCCAGCAGCGGACAGGTGGAGAACACTGAAGCTTTCTTT,CASSGQVENTEAFF
TRBV9,NA,TRBJ2-5,TRBD1,TGTGCCAGCAGCGATAGACAGGGGGCAGAGACCCAGTACTTC,CASSDRQGAETQYF
TRBV7-9,few,TRBJ2-2,NA,TGTGCCAGCAGCCCTACAAGCAGGGTTGGCACCGGGGAGCTGTTTTTT,CASSPTSRVGTGELFF
TRBV5-1,NA,TRBJ1-6,TRBD1,TGCGCCAGCAGCGTTGGACAGGGGCTTAATTCACCCCTCCACTTT,CASSVGQGLNSPLHF
TRBV9,NA,TRBJ2-1,TRBD2,TGTGCCAGCAGCGAACACTCTTTCCCCGGGACTAGCACCAATGAGCAGTTCTTC,CASSEHSFPGTSTNEQFF
TRBV12-5,NA,TRBJ1-6,TRBD1,TGTGCTAGTGGTTCCTGGACAGGGGAAAATTCACCCCTCCACTTT,CASGSWTGENSPLHF
TRBV28,NA,TRBJ2-3,TRBD1,TGTGCCAGCAGTCTATACCGGACAGGGTCCCAGCAAGATACGCAGTATTTT,CASSLYRTGSQQDTQYF
TRBV15,NA,TRBJ2-5,TRBD2,TGTGCCACCAGCCGGCGGGGTAGCGGGGGGGCAGAGACCCAGTACTTC,CATSRRGSGGAETQYF
TRBV7-9,NA,TRBJ2-1,TRBD2,TGTGCCAGCAGCTCCCCTAGCGGGGGGGCATCCTACAATGAGCAGTTCTTC,CASSSPSGGASYNEQFF
TRBV7-2,NA,TRBJ1-1,TRBD1,TGTGCCAGCAGCTTCGGACCGGGACAGTACGAAGCTTTCTTT,CASSFGPGQYEAFF
TRBV6-4,NA,TRBJ2-1,TRBD2,TGTGCCAGCTCCTACCGTTCCGGGACTAGCGGGGGGTCCATCCAGTTCTTC,CASSYRSGTSGGSIQFF
TRBV27,NA,TRBJ1-2,TRBD1,TGTGCCAGCAGTTTATCGAGGACAGGGGACTATGGCTACACCTTC,CASSLSRTGDYGYTF
TRBV11-2,NA,TRBJ1-2,NA,TGTGCCAGCAGCCCCCGGGAGGTGGCCTATGGCTACACCTTC,CASSPREVAYGYTF
TRBV28,NA,TRBJ1-4,TRBD1,TGTGCCAGCAGTTTGGGGACAGCAAGTAATGAAAAACTGTTTTTT,CASSLGTASNEKLFF
TRBV10-3,NA,TRBJ1-6,NA,TGTGCCACCCACCCCGGAGCTAATTCACCCCTCCACTTT,CATHPGANSPLHF
TRBV14,NA,TRBJ2-7,NA,TGTGCCAGCAGCCTTCGGGACTCGGCTCGGTACGAGCAGTACTTC,CASSLRDSARYEQYF
TRBV7-9,NA,TRBJ1-2,TRBD1,TGTGCCAGCAGCCAGGGGACAGGGGACTATGGCTACACCTTC,CASSQGTGDYGYTF
TRBV2,NA,TRBJ1-5,TRBD1,TGTGCCAGCAGTGAATTCGAGACAGGGGGCAATCAGCCCCAGCATTTT,CASSEFETGGNQPQHF
TRBV11-2,once,TRBJ1-5,TRBD1,TGTGCCAGCAGCTTAGATCCAGCAGGGGGGCAGCCCCAGCATTTT,CASSLDPAGGQPQHF
TRBV4-1,once,TRBJ2-4,TRBD2,TGCGCCAGCAGCCAAACGGGACTAGCGGGGGGTAGGTTCGGAAACATTCAGTACTTC,CASSQTGLAGGRFGNIQYF
TRBV5-1,few,TRBJ2-3,TRBD1,TGCGCCAGCAGCCCGAGGGACAGGGGGCCCGCAGATACGCAGTATTTT,CASSPRDRGPADTQYF
TRBV30,NA,TRBJ2-1,NA,TGTGCCTGGAGTCGGGACTTGAATGAGCAGTTCTTC,CAWSRDLNEQFF
TRBV7-3,NA,TRBJ2-3,NA,TGTGCCAGCAGCATTGGACTGGCTAGCACAGATACGCAGTATTTT,CASSIGLASTDTQYF
TRBV29-1,NA,TRBJ1-5,NA,TGCAGCGTTACTCAGACAGGCTCCAATCAGCCCCAGCATTTT,CSVTQTGSNQPQHF
TRBV2,few,TRBJ2-1,TRBD2,TGTGCCAGCAATAGGCTAGCGGGGGGTTACAATGAGCAGTTCTTC,CASNRLAGGYNEQFF
TRBV5-4,NA,TRBJ2-3,NA,TGTGCCAGCAGCTTGGGCGGGGGCCGCACAGATACGCAGTATTTT,CASSLGGGRTDTQYF
TRBV7-9,NA,TRBJ1-2,NA,TGTGCCAGCAGCTTAGTACAACCTTATGGCTACACCTTC,CASSLVQPYGYTF
TRBV6-1,once,TRBJ2-3,NA,TGTGCCAGCCGGGGGGCGGGACTTGATACGCAGTATTTT,CASRGAGLDTQYF
TRBV5-4,NA,TRBJ2-2,NA,TGTGCCAGCAGCTCTGGACTGGTCACCGGGGAGCTGTTTTTT,CASSSGLVTGELFF
TRBV7-2,NA,TRBJ2-1,TRBD2,TGTGCCAGCAGCTTATTAGCGGGTTCCTCCTACAATGAGCAGTTCTTC,CASSLLAGSSYNEQFF